This T cell receptor beta chain was identified during a study of blood T cell repertoires in COVID-19. Germline V gives CDR1 DFQATT, CDR2 SNEGSKA (reference sequence). This CDR3 region has 11 residues. Trimming cost V 3 bases and J 7 bases, with 9 bases left between them. TCRdb's table, derived via immunoSEQ multiplex PCR, lists solely in-frame clones and lacks some. The profile covers some 340,000 clones, with 90% appearing a single time and 3.9% taken by the ten largest. The sample taken for sequencing was PBMCs or T cells enriched from blood (not recorded which). The receptor was derived from a woman younger than 45 who had been exposed to COVID-19. The V gene is TRBV20-1, the J gene TRBJ1-2; D may be TRBD1 (6 bases). CDR3: CSARTGLGYTF. CDR3 coding DNA: TGCAGTGCTAGGACAGGCCTTGGCTACACCTTC.